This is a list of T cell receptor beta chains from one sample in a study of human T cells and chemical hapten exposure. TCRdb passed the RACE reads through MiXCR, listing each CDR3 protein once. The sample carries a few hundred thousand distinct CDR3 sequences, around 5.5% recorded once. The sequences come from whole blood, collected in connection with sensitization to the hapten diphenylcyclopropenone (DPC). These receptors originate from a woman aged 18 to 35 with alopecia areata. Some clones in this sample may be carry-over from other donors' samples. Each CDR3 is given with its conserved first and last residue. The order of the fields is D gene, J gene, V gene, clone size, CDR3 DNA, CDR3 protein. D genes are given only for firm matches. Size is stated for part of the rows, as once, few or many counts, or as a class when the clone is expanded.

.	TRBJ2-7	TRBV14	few	TGTGCCAGCAGCCCAATACAACGGACAGCCTACGAGCAGTACTTC	CASSPIQRTAYEQYF
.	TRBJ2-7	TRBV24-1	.	TGTGCCACAACCGGAGGACAGAGCATCTACGAGCAGTACTTC	CATTGGQSIYEQYF
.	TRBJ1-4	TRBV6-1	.	TGTGCCAGCAGTGAAACCGGAGAAAATGAAAAACTGTTTTTT	CASSETGENEKLFF
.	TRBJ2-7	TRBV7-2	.	TGTGCCAGCAGCTCAGACGGGACCCACGAGCAGTACTTC	CASSSDGTHEQYF
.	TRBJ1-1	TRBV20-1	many	TGCAGTGCTACCGCGGACAGCTTGATCACTGAAGCTTTCTTT	CSATADSLITEAFF
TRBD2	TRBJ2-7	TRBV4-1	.	TGCGCCAGCAGCCAAGATGGTGCGGGACTAGCTGAGGAGCAGTACTTC	CASSQDGAGLAEEQYF
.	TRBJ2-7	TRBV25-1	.	TGTGCCAGCAGCGATAGATACGAGCAGTACTTC	CASSDRYEQYF
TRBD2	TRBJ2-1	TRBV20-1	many	TGCAGTGCTAGAGTCCTTAGCGGAGCGGGGGGGCGCTCCTACAATGAGCAGTTCTTC	CSARVLSGAGGRSYNEQFF
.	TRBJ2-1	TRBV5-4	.	TGTGCCAGCAGCTCGGGCGGCAATGAGCAGTTCTTC	CASSSGGNEQFF
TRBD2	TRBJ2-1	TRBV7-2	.	TGTGCCAGCAGCTTTACTAGCGGGGGGAATGAGCAGTTCTTC	CASSFTSGGNEQFF
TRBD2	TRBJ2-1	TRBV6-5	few	TGTGCCAGCAGGAGAATTGAGCGGGGACTGACAGATGAGCAGTTCTTC	CASRRIERGLTDEQFF
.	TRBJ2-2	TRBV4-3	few	TGCGCCAGCAGCCAAGATTCCAGGGTGGTAACCGGGGAGCTGTTTTTT	CASSQDSRVVTGELFF
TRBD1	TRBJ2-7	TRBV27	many	TGTGCCAGCAGTTGGACAGGGGGCGGCGAGCAGTACTTC	CASSWTGGGEQYF
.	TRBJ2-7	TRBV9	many	TGTGCCAGCAGCGTAAGCGGGTCCTGGTCCTACGAGCAGTACTTC	CASSVSGSWSYEQYF
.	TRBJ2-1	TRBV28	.	TGTGCCAGCAGTGCTCTACTACGCTCCTACAATGAGCAGTTCTTC	CASSALLRSYNEQFF
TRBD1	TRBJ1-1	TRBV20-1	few	TGCAGTGCTAGACCGGACAGGGTCACTGAAGCTTTCTTT	CSARPDRVTEAFF
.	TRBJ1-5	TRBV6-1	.	TGTGCCAGCAGAGGTGGACAGTCGGGTCAGCCCCAGCATTTT	CASRGGQSGQPQHF
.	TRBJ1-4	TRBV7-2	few	TGTGCCAGCAGAAGGGGCAGCGAAAATGAAAAACTGTTTTTT	CASRRGSENEKLFF
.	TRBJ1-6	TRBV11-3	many	TGTGCCAGCAGCTTAGACGCGAATTCACCCCTCCACTTT	CASSLDANSPLHF
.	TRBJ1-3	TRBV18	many	TGTGCCAGCTCACCTTCACAACAACGAAGTGGAAACACCATATATTTT	CASSPSQQRSGNTIYF
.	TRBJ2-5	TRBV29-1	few	TGCAGCGTTGAAGTCGCGACAGAGCAAGAGACCCAGTACTTC	CSVEVATEQETQYF
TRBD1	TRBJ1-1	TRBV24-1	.	TGTGCCACCAGCTGGGACAGGGGGCGTGAAGCTTTCTTT	CATSWDRGREAFF
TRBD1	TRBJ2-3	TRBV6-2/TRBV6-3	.	TGTGCCAGCAGCGTGATGGGACAGACAGATACGCAGTATTTT	CASSVMGQTDTQYF
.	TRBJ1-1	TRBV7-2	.	TGTGCCAGCAGCCAGATGGACCCCACTGAAGCTTTCTTT	CASSQMDPTEAFF
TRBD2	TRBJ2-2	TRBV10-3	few	TGTGCCATCAGTGGGGGGGGTCCGGACACCGGGGAGCTGTTTTTT	CAISGGGPDTGELFF
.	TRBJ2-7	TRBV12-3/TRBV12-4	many	TGTGCCAGCAGCCTACAGGAGACCTCCTACGAGCAGTACTTC	CASSLQETSYEQYF
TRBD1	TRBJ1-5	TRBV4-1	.	TGCGCCAGCAGCCAGACCGGGACAGCTGATCAGCCCCAGCATTTT	CASSQTGTADQPQHF
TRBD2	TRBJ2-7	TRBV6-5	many	TGTGCCAGCAGTTACTCTTCGCAGGGAGGGACCGAGCAGTACTTC	CASSYSSQGGTEQYF
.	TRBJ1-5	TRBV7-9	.	TGTGCCAGCTGCGGTGGTAGCAATCAGCCCCAGCATTTT	CASCGGSNQPQHF
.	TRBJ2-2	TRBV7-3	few	TGTGCCAGCAGCCCCAACCCAGGGACAAACACCGGGGAGCTGTTTTTT	CASSPNPGTNTGELFF
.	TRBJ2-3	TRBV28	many	TGTGCCAGCGGGGGGGCGGGACCCACAGATACGCAGTATTTT	CASGGAGPTDTQYF
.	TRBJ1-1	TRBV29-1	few	TGCAGCGGAGAGAAAACAATGAACACTGAAGCTTTCTTT	CSGEKTMNTEAFF
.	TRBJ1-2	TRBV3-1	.	TGTGCCAGCAGCCAAGATCTGGGGCAGGGCTTGCGCTACACCTTC	CASSQDLGQGLRYTF
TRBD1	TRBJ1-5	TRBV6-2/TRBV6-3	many	TGTGCCAGCAGTTACGTTCCAGGGGGGGATCAGCCCCAGCATTTT	CASSYVPGGDQPQHF
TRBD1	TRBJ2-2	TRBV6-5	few	TGTGCCAGCAGGGGGACAGGGTTTACCGGGGAGCTGTTTTTT	CASRGTGFTGELFF
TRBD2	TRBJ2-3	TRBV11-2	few	TGTGCCAGCGGTGACGGGACTAGGGATGATACGCAGTATTTT	CASGDGTRDDTQYF
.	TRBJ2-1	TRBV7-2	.	TGTGCCAGCAGCTTTGACGGGGGGCCGTACAATGAGCAGTTCTTC	CASSFDGGPYNEQFF
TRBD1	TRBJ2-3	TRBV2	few	TGTGCCAGCAGACGGGACAGGGGGCGGGGAGATACGCAGTATTTT	CASRRDRGRGDTQYF
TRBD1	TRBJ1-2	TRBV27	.	TGTGCCAGCAGTATACGCAGGGGGGCCGGGATTTATGGCTACACCTTC	CASSIRRGAGIYGYTF
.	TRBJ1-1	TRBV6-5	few	TGTGCCAGCAGTTACTCAGCCAGCAGTATCACTGAAGCTTTCTTT	CASSYSASSITEAFF
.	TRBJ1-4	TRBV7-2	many	TGTGCCAGCAGCCTGGACAGCGCGTCTGAAAAACTGTTTTTT	CASSLDSASEKLFF
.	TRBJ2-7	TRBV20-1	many	TGCAGTGCTAGAGATTCAAACGAGCAGTACTTC	CSARDSNEQYF
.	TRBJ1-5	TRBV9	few	TGTGCCAGCAGCGTAGATGTTGGACAGCCCCAGCATTTT	CASSVDVGQPQHF